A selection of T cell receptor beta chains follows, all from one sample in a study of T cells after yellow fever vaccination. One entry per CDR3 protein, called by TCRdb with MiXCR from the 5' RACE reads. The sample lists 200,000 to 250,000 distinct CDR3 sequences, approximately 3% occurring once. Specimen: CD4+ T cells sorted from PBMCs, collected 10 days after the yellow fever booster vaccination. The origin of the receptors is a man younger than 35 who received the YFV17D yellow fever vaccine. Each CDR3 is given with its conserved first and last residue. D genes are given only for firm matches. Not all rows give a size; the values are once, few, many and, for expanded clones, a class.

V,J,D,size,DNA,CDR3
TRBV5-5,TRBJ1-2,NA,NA,TGTGCCAGCAGCTTGATGAATCCCGGTGGCTATGGCTACACCTTC,CASSLMNPGGYGYTF
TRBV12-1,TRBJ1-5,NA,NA,TGTGCCAGCAGCTTTGTTCCCCTGAATCAGCCCCAGCATTTT,CASSFVPLNQPQHF
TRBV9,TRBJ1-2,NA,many,TGTGCCAGCAGCGCCACTAACTATGGCTACACCTTC,CASSATNYGYTF
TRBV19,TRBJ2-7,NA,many,TGTGCCAGTAGTCCTCAGGGGTTCAACTACGAGCAGTACTTC,CASSPQGFNYEQYF
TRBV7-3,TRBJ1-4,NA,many,TGTGCCAGCAGCTTGAAGATAAATGAAAAACTGTTTTTT,CASSLKINEKLFF
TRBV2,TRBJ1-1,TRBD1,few,TGTGCCAGCAGGCCGACAGGGGGAGTTGCTGAAGCTTTCTTT,CASRPTGGVAEAFF
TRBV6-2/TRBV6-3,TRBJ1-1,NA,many,TGTGCCAGCAGCCATGCCTTGTTCAGAGGTGAAGCTTTCTTT,CASSHALFRGEAFF
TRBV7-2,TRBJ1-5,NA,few,TGTGCCAGCAGCTCAGGGGTGGGCAATCAGCCCCAGCATTTT,CASSSGVGNQPQHF
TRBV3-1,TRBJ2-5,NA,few,TGTGCCAGCAGCCAAGAGAGAGCAGGGGAGACCCAGTACTTC,CASSQERAGETQYF
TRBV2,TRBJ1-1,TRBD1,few,TGTGCCAGCAGCCAAGAGGGGACAGGGTCACTAAGGGAAGCTTTCTTT,CASSQEGTGSLREAFF
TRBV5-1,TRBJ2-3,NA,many,TGCGCCAGCAGCTTGGCGGACTACGCCACAGATACGCAGTATTTT,CASSLADYATDTQYF
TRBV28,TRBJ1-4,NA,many,TGTGCCAGTTCCAGGGCTTGGGAAAAACTGTTTTTT,CASSRAWEKLFF
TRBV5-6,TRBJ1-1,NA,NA,TGTGCCAGCGCCCCGGCAGCAAAGGGGAACACTGAAGCTTTCTTT,CASAPAAKGNTEAFF
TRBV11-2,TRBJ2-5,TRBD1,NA,TGTGCCAGCAGCCCCTGGGACAGGAGGGAGACCCAGTACTTC,CASSPWDRRETQYF
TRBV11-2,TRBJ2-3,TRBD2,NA,TGTGCCAGCAGCTTACTCCGTCTAGCGGGGGCCTTTAGCACAGATACGCAGTATTTT,CASSLLRLAGAFSTDTQYF
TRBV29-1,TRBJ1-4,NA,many,TGCAGCGTTGGGGACCGGCGAGGTAATGAAAAACTGTTTTTT,CSVGDRRGNEKLFF